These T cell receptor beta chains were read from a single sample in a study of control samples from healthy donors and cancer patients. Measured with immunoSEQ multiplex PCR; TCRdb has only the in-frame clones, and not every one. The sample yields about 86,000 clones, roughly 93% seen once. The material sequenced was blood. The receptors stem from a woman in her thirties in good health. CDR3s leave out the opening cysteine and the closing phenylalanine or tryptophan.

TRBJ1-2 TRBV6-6 ASSFGGGRTNYGYT
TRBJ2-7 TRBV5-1 ASSLAPSYEQY
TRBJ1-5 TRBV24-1 ATSDSGTGALNQPQH
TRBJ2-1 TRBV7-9 ASDETAGGFEQF
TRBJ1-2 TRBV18 ASSLDRLYGYT
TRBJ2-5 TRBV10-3 AISEPGLVQETQY
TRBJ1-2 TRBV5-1 ASSTGDTNYGYT
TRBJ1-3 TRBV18 ASSSLQDSSGNTIY
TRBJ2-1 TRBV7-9 ASSLAGGRDNEQF
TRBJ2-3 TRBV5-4 ASSGQDTQY
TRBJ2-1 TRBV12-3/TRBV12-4 ASSFVTGNEQF
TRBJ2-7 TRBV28 ASTRRDEQY
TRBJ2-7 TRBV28 ASRGGLAGGTEQY
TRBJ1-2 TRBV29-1 SVDRGYGYT
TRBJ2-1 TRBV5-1 ASSQSSYNEQF
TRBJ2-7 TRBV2 ASSENYEQY
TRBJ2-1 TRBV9 ASSAGLNNEQF
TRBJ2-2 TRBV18 ASSPVERTTNTGELF
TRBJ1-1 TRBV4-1 ASSQDRRNTEAF
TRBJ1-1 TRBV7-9 ASSPGTGGARNTAF
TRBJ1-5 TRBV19 ASSIGPGQAVYSNQPQH
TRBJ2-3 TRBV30 AWTSGGDTQY
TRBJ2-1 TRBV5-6 ASSLVGTPQF
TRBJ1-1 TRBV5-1 ASTSLENTEAF
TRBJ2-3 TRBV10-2 ASRNGLAGGTDTQY
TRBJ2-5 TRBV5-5 ASSLMTGEGETQY
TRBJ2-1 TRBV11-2 ASSLRGVVNEQF
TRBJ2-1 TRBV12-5 ASAALRPSGTYNEQF
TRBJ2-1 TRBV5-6 ASSSLDEQF